The TCR beta chain described here comes from a study of blood T cell repertoires in COVID-19. Libraries were prepared by immunoSEQ multiplex PCR; TCRdb keeps only in-frame clonotypes and omits some of them. This repertoire shows about 300,000 clones, roughly 84% found once; its top ten account for around 1.6%. The CDR3 loop spans 14 amino acids. CDR1 is GTSNPN and CDR2 is SVGIG in the germline V gene (reference sequence). The V end was cut by 0 bases, the J end by 2 bases, with 10 bases between. This clone was counted once. This receptor was obtained from a human donor with COVID-19, enrolled during active disease. The donor label of this sample is uncertain. The rearrangement uses TRBV30 and TRBJ1-2; the D gene is possibly TRBD1 (6 bases). The sequencing input was peripheral blood. The CDR3 DNA sequence: TGTGCCTGGAGTGTAAGGGGGTACAACTATGGCTACACCTTC. As protein: CAWSVRGYNYGYTF.